This paragraph covers one T cell receptor beta chain sequence. These data belong to a study of blood T cell repertoires in COVID-19. Profiling relied on immunoSEQ multiplex PCR, and the TCRdb table lists in-frame clones only, not all of them. The data hold approximately 460,000 clones, with roughly 89% observed a single time. V was trimmed by 6 bases and J by 5 bases, leaving 8 bases between them. CDR3 size: 12 residues. The sequence derives from a man aged 18 to 30 with COVID-19, enrolled during active disease. Sequencing was performed on peripheral blood. The chain employs TRBV12-3 or TRBV12-4 and TRBJ1-5; D is unresolved. The CDR3 loop is CASSPTDQPQHF. The CDR3 coding sequence is TGTGCCAGCAGCCCCACAGATCAGCCCCAGCATTTT.